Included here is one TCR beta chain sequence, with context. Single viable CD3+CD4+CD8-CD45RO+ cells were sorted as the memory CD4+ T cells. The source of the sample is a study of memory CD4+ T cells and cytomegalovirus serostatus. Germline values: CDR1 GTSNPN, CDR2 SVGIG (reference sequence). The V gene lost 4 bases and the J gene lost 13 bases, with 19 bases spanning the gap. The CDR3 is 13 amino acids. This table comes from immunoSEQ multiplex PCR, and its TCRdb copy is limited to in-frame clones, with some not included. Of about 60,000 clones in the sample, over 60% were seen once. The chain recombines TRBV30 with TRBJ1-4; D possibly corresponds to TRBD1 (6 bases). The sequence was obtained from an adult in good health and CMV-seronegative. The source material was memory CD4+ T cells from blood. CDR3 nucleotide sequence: TGTGCCTGGAAGACAGGTGGATTGGGTGGACTGTTTTTT. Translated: CAWKTGGLGGLFF.